This T cell receptor (beta chain) was recorded in a study of T cell responses to AZD1222 COVID-19 vaccine. V was cut by 4 bases and J by 1 base, with 11 bases left in between. CDR3 length: 14 residues. Looked up from germline, CDR1 is SGHRS and CDR2 is YFSETQ. Profiled with immunoSEQ multiplex PCR; TCRdb holds only in-frame clones, not every one. The sample carries about 120,000 clones, over 75% recorded once. This rearrangement joins TRBV5-1 to TRBJ2-5; TRBD1 or TRBD2 may be the D gene (6 bases each). The source of this sequence is an adult in good health. The sequences come from peripheral blood, collected on day 0 of AZD1222 vaccination. CDR3 coding DNA: TGCGCCAGCAGCGCACAGGGAGGCCAAGAGACCCAGTACTTC. The encoded protein is CASSAQGGQETQYF.